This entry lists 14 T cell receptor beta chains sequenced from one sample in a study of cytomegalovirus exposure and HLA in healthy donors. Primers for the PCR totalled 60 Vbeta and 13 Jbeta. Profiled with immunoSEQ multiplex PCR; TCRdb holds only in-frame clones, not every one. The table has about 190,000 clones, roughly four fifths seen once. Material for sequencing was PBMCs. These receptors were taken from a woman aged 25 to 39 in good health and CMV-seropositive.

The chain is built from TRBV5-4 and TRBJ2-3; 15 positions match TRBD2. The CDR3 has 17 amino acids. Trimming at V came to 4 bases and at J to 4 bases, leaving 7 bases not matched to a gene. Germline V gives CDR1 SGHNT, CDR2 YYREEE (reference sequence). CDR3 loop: CASSLFGLAGGSDTQYF. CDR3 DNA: TGTGCCAGCAGCCTCTTCGGACTAGCGGGAGGGTCAGATACGCAGTATTTT. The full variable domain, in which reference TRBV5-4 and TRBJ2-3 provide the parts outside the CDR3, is ETGVTQSPTHLIKTRGQQVTLRCSSQSGHNTVSWYQQALGQGPQFIFQYYREEENGRGNFPPRFSGLQFPNYSSELNVNALELDDSALYLCASSLFGLAGGSDTQYFGPGTRLTVL.

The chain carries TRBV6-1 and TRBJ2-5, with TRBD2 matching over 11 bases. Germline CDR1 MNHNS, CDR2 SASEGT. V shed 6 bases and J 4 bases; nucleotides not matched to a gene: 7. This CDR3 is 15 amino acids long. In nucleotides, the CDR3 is TGTGCCAGCAGCGATAGCGGGAGGGCCACAGAGACCCAGTACTTC. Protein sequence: CASSDSGRATETQYF.

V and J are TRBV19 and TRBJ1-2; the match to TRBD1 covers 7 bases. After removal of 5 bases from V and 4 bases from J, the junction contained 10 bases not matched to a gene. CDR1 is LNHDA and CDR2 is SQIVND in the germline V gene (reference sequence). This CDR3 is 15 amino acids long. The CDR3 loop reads CASSADRQGSYGYTF. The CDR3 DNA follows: TGTGCCAGTAGTGCAGACCGACAGGGTTCCTATGGCTACACCTTC.

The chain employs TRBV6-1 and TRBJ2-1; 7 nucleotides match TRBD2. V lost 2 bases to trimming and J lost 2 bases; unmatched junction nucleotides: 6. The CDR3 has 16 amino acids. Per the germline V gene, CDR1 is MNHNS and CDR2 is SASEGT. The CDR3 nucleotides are TGTGCCAGCAGTGAAATTGCGGGGGTTACCTACAATGAGCAGTTCTTC. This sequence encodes CASSEIAGVTYNEQFF.

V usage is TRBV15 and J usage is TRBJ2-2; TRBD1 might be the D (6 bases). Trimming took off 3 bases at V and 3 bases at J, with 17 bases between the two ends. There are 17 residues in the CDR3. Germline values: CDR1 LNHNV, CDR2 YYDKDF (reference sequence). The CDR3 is CATSRNLPWTDTGELFF. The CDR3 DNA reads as TGTGCCACCAGCAGGAATCTACCTTGGACAGACACCGGGGAGCTGTTTTTT.

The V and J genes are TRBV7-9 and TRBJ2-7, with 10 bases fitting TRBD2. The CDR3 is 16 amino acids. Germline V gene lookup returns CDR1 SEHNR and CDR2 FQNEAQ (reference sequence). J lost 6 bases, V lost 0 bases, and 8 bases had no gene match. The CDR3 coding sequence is TGTGCCAGCAGCTTAGCCCCTCAGCGGGAGGGCCTCGAGCAGTACTTC. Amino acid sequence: CASSLAPQREGLEQYF.

The CDR3 DNA sequence: TGTGCCATCAGTGACCGAGAGACCCAGTACTTC. Translated: CAISDRETQYF. The chain couples TRBV10-3 to TRBJ2-5; D remains unclear. The CDR3 loop spans 11 amino acids. CDR1 is ENHRY and CDR2 is SYGVKD in the germline V gene. The ends were cut back, 3 bases at V and 4 bases at J, with 3 bases in the middle.

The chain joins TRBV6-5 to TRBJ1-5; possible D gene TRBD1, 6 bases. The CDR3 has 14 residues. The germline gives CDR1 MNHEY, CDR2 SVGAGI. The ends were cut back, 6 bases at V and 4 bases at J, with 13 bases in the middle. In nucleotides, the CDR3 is TGTGCCAGCAGCTCGGCCAGGGGTAATCAGCCCCAGCATTTT. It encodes CASSSARGNQPQHF.

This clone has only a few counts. CDR3 loop: CASSLENRENEQYF. The DNA of the CDR3 is TGTGCCAGCAGCTTAGAGAACAGGGAAAACGAGCAGTACTTC. The J gene is TRBJ2-7, the V gene TRBV7-9, with D perhaps TRBD1 (6 bases). This CDR3 has 14 amino acids. V shed 1 base and J shed 5 bases, with 12 bases lying between them. Germline assignment: CDR1 SEHNR and CDR2 FQNEAQ (reference sequence).

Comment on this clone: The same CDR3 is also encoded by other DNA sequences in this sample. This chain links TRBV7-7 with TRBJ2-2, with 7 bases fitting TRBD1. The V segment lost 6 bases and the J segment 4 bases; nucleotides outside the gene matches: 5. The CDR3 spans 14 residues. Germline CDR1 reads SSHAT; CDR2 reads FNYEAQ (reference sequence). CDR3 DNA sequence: TGTGCCAGCAGTTCCGACAGGGCCACCGGGGAGCTGTTTTTT. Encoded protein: CASSSDRATGELFF.

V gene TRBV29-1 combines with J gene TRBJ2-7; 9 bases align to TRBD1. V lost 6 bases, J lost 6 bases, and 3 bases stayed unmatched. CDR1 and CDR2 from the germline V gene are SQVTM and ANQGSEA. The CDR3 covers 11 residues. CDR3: CSVLTGGEQYF. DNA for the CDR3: TGCAGCGTCCTGACAGGGGGCGAGCAGTACTTC.

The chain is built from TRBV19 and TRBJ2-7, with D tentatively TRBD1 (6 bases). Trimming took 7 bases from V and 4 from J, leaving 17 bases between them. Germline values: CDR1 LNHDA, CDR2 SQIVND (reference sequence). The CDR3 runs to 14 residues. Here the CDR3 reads CASTPTGSRYEQYF. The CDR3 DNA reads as TGTGCCAGTACCCCGACAGGCTCCCGTTACGAGCAGTACTTC.

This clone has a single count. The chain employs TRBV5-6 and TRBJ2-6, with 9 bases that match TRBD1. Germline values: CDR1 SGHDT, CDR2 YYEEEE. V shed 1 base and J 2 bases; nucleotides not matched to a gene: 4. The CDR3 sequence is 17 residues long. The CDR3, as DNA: TGTGCCAGCAGCTTGCGGACAGGGGTCCCTGGGGCCAACGTCCTGACTTTC. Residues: CASSLRTGVPGANVLTF.

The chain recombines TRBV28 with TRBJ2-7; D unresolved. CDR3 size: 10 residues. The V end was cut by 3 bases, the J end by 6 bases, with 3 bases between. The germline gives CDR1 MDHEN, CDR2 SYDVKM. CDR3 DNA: TGTGCCAGCAGTTTGCGCGAGCAGTACTTC. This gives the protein CASSLREQYF. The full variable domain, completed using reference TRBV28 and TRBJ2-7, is DVKVTQSSRYLVKRTGEKVFLECVQDMDHENMFWYRQDPGLGLRLIYFSYDVKMKEKGDIPEGYSVSREKKERFSLILESASTNQTSMYLCASSLREQYFGPGTRLTVT.